One sample yielded the 24 T cell receptor beta chains listed below, sequenced in a study of graft-versus-host responses after intestinal transplantation. This table comes from immunoSEQ multiplex PCR, and its TCRdb copy is limited to in-frame clones, with some not included. The sample has about 17,000 clones, roughly 80% seen once. Lymphocytes (intraepithelial and lamina propria) were released by processing the graft tissue. The sequences come from ileum tissue, collected roughly 460 days after intestinal transplant. The receptor set was obtained from a human patient who received an intestinal transplant, so some T cells may come from the graft donor.

This clone was seen a few times. J is TRBJ2-5 and V is TRBV2; 7 nucleotides align to TRBD2. This CDR3 has 17 residues. The ends lost 3 bases at V and 2 bases at J; junction bases unmatched: 12. The germline CDR1 and CDR2 sequences are SNHLY and FYNNEI. CDR3 protein: CASSDWFSPSGQETQYF. The CDR3 DNA reads TGTGCCAGCAGTGATTGGTTCTCCCCTAGCGGACAAGAGACCCAGTACTTC.

V and J are TRBV6-6 and TRBJ2-7, with TRBD2 as a possible D gene (5 bases). V was pared by 8 bases and J by 0 bases, with 5 bases between. Germline CDR1 MNHNY, CDR2 SVGAGI (reference sequence). This CDR3 contains 11 residues. The CDR3 nucleotides are TGTGCCAGCGCGGGCTCCTACGAGCAGTACTTC. Amino acids: CASAGSYEQYF.

The V and J genes are TRBV11-2 and TRBJ2-3; TRBD2 agrees at 9 bases. J gave up 0 bases and V 4 bases, and 11 bases lay outside the gene matches. This CDR3 is 18 amino acids long. Germline V CDR1 and CDR2: SGHAT, FQNNGV. CDR3 in DNA: TGTGCCAGCAGCTCTTTCCCCGATAGCGGGAGCAGCACAGATACGCAGTATTTT. Its protein product is CASSSFPDSGSSTDTQYF.

The chain employs TRBV30 and TRBJ1-1; no reliable D call. V was trimmed by 2 bases and J by 2 bases, leaving 9 bases between them. This CDR3 contains 13 residues. Germline-derived CDR1 and CDR2 are GTSNPN and SVGIG (reference sequence). CDR3 coding DNA: TGTGCCTGGAGTCTAGGAGTTAACACTGAAGCTTTCTTT. Amino acids: CAWSLGVNTEAFF.

The CDR3 sequence is CASRPSSGNTIYF. The CDR3 DNA reads TGTGCCAGCAGGCCATCCTCAGGAAACACCATATATTTT. The chain employs TRBV2 and TRBJ1-3; D ambiguous. Between the trimmed V and J ends, which lost 6 bases and 4 bases, there was a span of 10 bases. Germline V gives CDR1 SNHLY, CDR2 FYNNEI. This CDR3 has 13 amino acids. The full variable domain, in which reference TRBV2 and TRBJ1-3 provide the parts outside the CDR3, is EPEVTQTPSHQVTQMGQEVILRCVPISNHLYFYWYRQILGQKVEFLVSFYNNEISEKSEIFDDQFSVERPDGSNFTLKIRSTKLEDSAMYFCASRPSSGNTIYFGEGSWLTVV.

The chain has TRBV11-3 and TRBJ1-1; possibly TRBD1 for D (5 bases). Germline values: CDR1 SGHNT, CDR2 YENEEA. Trimming removed 5 bases at V and 3 bases at J, with 10 bases between. The CDR3 is made up of 13 amino acids. The CDR3 reads CASSRGVDTEAFF. CDR3 coding DNA: TGTGCCAGCAGCCGAGGGGTGGACACTGAAGCTTTCTTT.

The J gene is TRBJ2-6, the V gene TRBV7-9; D possibly corresponds to TRBD1 (5 bases). Germline values: CDR1 SEHNR, CDR2 FQNEAQ (reference sequence). Trimming pared 5 bases from V and 3 bases from J, leaving 14 bases between. The CDR3 extends over 16 amino acids. DNA of the CDR3: TGTGCCAGCAGCCTACCAGACAGTAGTGGGGCCAACGTCCTGACTTTC. Residues: CASSLPDSSGANVLTF.

This clone was seen once. This chain uses TRBV7-2 with TRBJ1-5; no clear D. The CDR3 is made up of 13 amino acids. Germline CDR1 SGHTA, CDR2 FQGNSA. The V end was cut by 5 bases, the J end by 6 bases, with 11 bases between. CDR3 DNA: TGTGCCAGCAGCCCCCGGTGGGGTCAGCCCCAGCATTTT. This gives the protein CASSPRWGQPQHF.

The V and J genes are TRBV6-5 and TRBJ1-6; maybe TRBD1 (5 bases). CDR1 MNHEY and CDR2 SVGAGI come from the germline V gene. This CDR3 has 15 residues. Trimming left V 6 bases short and J 10 bases short, with 19 bases between. The CDR3 protein is CASRYGATAWSPLHF. The CDR3, as DNA: TGTGCCAGCAGGTACGGGGCCACGGCTTGGTCACCCCTCCACTTT.

The rearrangement uses TRBV4-2 and TRBJ1-1, with D possibly TRBD1 on 6 matching bases. The CDR3 extends over 15 amino acids. Trimming took 5 bases from V and 4 from J, leaving 17 bases between them. Germline V gene lookup returns CDR1 LGHNA and CDR2 YNFKEQ. CDR3 in amino acids: CASSYRDTLGTEAFF. The CDR3, as DNA: TGTGCCAGCAGCTATCGGGACACCCTAGGCACTGAAGCTTTCTTT.

The chain employs TRBV6-1 and TRBJ2-5; tentatively, D is TRBD1 or TRBD2 (5 bases each). The germline V and J ends were trimmed by 3 bases and 5 bases, with 10 bases remaining between them. The CDR3 spans 13 residues. Germline V CDR1 and CDR2: MNHNS, SASEGT. CDR3 loop: CASSEGVRETQYF. CDR3 DNA: TGTGCCAGCAGTGAGGGGGTCAGGGAGACCCAGTACTTC.

The rearrangement joins TRBV4-1 to TRBJ2-3, with 11 bases that match TRBD2. CDR1 and CDR2 (germline): MGHRA, YSYEKL. This CDR3 has 15 amino acids. Germline trimming cut 5 bases from V and 6 bases from J; bases unmatched to any gene: 7. The chain's CDR3 is CASSDTSGGGDTQYF. In DNA form, the CDR3 reads TGCGCCAGCAGCGACACTAGCGGGGGCGGTGATACGCAGTATTTT.

J is TRBJ2-7 and V is TRBV5-1, with D perhaps being TRBD1 or TRBD2 (5 bases each). Trimming took 10 bases from V and 2 from J, leaving 13 bases between them. Germline V lookup: CDR1 SGHRS, CDR2 YFSETQ. The CDR3 covers 12 residues. As DNA, the CDR3 is TGCGCCGGTTGGGACGGTACCTACGAGCAGTACTTC. Protein: CAGWDGTYEQYF.

J is TRBJ2-7 and V is TRBV7-9; TRBD2 matches 12 bases. With V trimmed by 2 bases and J by 6 bases, 2 bases remained unmatched. This CDR3 is 14 amino acids long. Per germline, CDR1 SEHNR and CDR2 FQNEAQ (reference sequence). CDR3: CASSLPGLAGEQYF. CDR3 DNA: TGTGCCAGCAGCTTACCGGGACTAGCGGGCGAGCAGTACTTC.

J is TRBJ2-7 and V is TRBV18, with 7 nucleotides matching TRBD1. The CDR3 contains 16 residues. Losses at the gene ends were 3 bases for V and 0 bases for J; bases not matched to a gene: 8. Looked up from germline, CDR1 is KGHSH and CDR2 is LQKENI. CDR3 bases: TGTGCCAGCTCACCTCAACCGGGACAGACCTCCTACGAGCAGTACTTC. The encoded protein is CASSPQPGQTSYEQYF.

The rearrangement links TRBV9 to TRBJ2-2, with 8 bases aligning to TRBD1. V lost 3 bases and J lost 5; bases outside the gene matches: 9. The CDR3 contains 16 residues. CDR1 is SGDLS, CDR2 YYNGEE, per germline. Here the CDR3 DNA reads TGTGCCAGCAGCGGCTATACAGGGGGAGGAACCGGGGAGCTGTTTTTT. It specifies CASSGYTGGGTGELFF. Combining the CDR3 with reference TRBV9 and TRBJ2-2 gives the whole variable domain DSGVTQTPKHLITATGQRVTLRCSPRSGDLSVYWYQQSLDQGLQFLIQYYNGEERAKGNILERFSAQQFPDLHSELNLSSLELGDSALYFCASSGYTGGGTGELFFGEGSRLTVL.

This clone has a handful of counts. The chain uses TRBV11-2 and TRBJ2-1; D remains ambiguous. Per the germline V gene, CDR1 is SGHAT and CDR2 is FQNNGV. V was trimmed by 5 bases and J by 5 bases, leaving 13 bases between them. The CDR3 extends over 14 amino acids. CDR3 nucleotide sequence: TGTGCCAGCAGCACTTATAACCGACACAATGAGCAGTTCTTC. It specifies CASSTYNRHNEQFF.

The chain couples TRBV27 to TRBJ1-6; 10 bases line up with TRBD1. This CDR3 contains 14 residues. The germline gives CDR1 MNHEY, CDR2 SMNVEV (reference sequence). Germline trimming cut 6 bases from V and 10 bases from J; bases unmatched to any gene: 6. CDR3 nucleotides: TGTGCCAGCAGCCCAGACAGGGGGCGGTCACCCCTCCACTTT. Translated: CASSPDRGRSPLHF.

This clone has just a few counts. The chain employs TRBV5-1 and TRBJ2-7, with a tentative D call TRBD1 (6 bases). The CDR3 spans 14 residues. The ends were cut back, 4 bases at V and 0 bases at J, with 11 bases in the middle. From germline, CDR1 is SGHRS and CDR2 YFSETQ. This CDR3 is CASSLDSLSYEQYF. The CDR3 nucleotides are TGCGCCAGCAGCCTGGACAGTCTCTCCTACGAGCAGTACTTC.

The chain links TRBV5-6 to TRBJ2-5; tentative D call: TRBD1 (6 bases). V lost 0 bases to trimming and J lost 5 bases, with 11 bases between them. CDR1 and CDR2 (germline): SGHDT, YYEEEE. This CDR3 is 14 amino acids long. CDR3 sequence: CASSLGPGDETQYF. CDR3 nucleotides: TGTGCCAGCAGCTTGGGCCCAGGGGATGAGACCCAGTACTTC.

This rearrangement joins TRBV28 to TRBJ2-1; TRBD2 is a possible D gene (6 bases). V dropped 8 bases and J dropped 2 bases, with 19 bases sitting between them. The germline gives CDR1 MDHEN, CDR2 SYDVKM. The CDR3 is 16 residues long. The CDR3 DNA reads TGTGCCAGCCACTCCCACGGGAGCGGTACCTACAATGAGCAGTTCTTC. Translated, it gives CASHSHGSGTYNEQFF. Based on the CDR3 plus reference TRBV28 and TRBJ2-1, the full variable domain is DVKVTQSSRYLVKRTGEKVFLECVQDMDHENMFWYRQDPGLGLRLIYFSYDVKMKEKGDIPEGYSVSREKKERFSLILESASTNQTSMYLCASHSHGSGTYNEQFFGPGTRLTVL.

The chain links TRBV7-9 to TRBJ1-1, with TRBD1 as a possible D gene (5 bases). Germline CDR1 and CDR2: SEHNR and FQNEAQ (reference sequence). This CDR3 has 12 residues. V lost 3 bases and J lost 7, with 9 bases in between. CDR3 residues: CASSFQGGEAFF. CDR3 sequence (DNA): TGTGCCAGCAGCTTCCAGGGCGGTGAAGCTTTCTTT.

The rearrangement links TRBV27 to TRBJ2-3; 8 bases fit TRBD2. In germline, CDR1 is MNHEY, CDR2 SMNVEV (reference sequence). V shed 3 bases, J shed 3 bases, and the junction held 5 bases outside the gene matches. This CDR3 has 15 residues. The CDR3 nucleotides read TGTGCCAGCAGTTTCGGGGGGGCCGGGACAGATACGCAGTATTTT. Encoded protein: CASSFGGAGTDTQYF.

This chain joins TRBV7-9 and TRBJ1-5, with TRBD1 matching over 8 bases. This CDR3 has 15 amino acids. With 3 bases clipped from V and 3 bases from J, the junction kept 4 bases outside the gene matches. Germline V gives CDR1 SEHNR, CDR2 FQNEAQ (reference sequence). The CDR3 protein is CASSLGDRPNQPQHF. The CDR3 region has the DNA TGTGCCAGCAGCTTGGGGGACAGGCCCAATCAGCCCCAGCATTTT.